This T cell receptor (beta chain) was sequenced during a study of regulatory T cells in long-lasting Graves disease. Worth noting for this clonotype: A junction end diverges from the germline sequence, so it may reflect a read error.

The CDR3 contains 12 residues. In germline, CDR1 is SQVTM, CDR2 ANQGSEA. This sample's time point: persistent/refractory GD, antithyroid drugs over 5 years with positive TRAb. RNA from PBMCs was the source of the TCR library. Sequencing libraries for TCR beta were prepared with iRepertoire HTBI primers and Arm-PCR of CDR3 regions. TCRdb re-called the multiplex PCR reads through MiXCR, storing one row per CDR3 protein. This table has about 300,000 distinct CDR3 sequences, 20% to 25% appearing once. This TCR was sampled from a female donor with Graves disease. The chain combines TRBV29-1 with TRBJ1-3; D gene uncertain. The specimen comprised peripheral blood mononuclear cells (PBMCs), sampled when the disease was refractory, from a patient treated with antithyroid drugs. CDR3 loop: CSVGGTGNTIYF. Written as DNA, the CDR3 is TGCAGTGTTGGAGGAACTGGAAACACCATATATTTT. The complete variable domain, with remaining parts taken from reference TRBV29-1 and TRBJ1-3, reads SAVISQKPSRDICQRGTSLTIQCQVDSQVTMMFWYRQQPGQSLTLIATANQGSEATYESGFVIDKFPISRPNLTFSTLTVSNMSPEDSSIYLCSVGGTGNTIYFGEGSWLTVV.